Described below is a single T cell receptor beta chain sequence and its context. In its sample, this clone was seen a few times. Its antigen is not yet known. Base quality data are lacking; no much larger clone is found one base away. The data were taken from a study of shared T cell receptors in the human thymus (dated by TCRdb to about 2021). About the study as a whole: The study investigated the way shared, self-reactive T-cell receptor alpha chains are produced in the human thymus.

The library was built by means of the immunoSEQ multiplex PCR assay. TCRdb holds this immuneACCESS table with in-frame rearrangements only. Some clones are missing; in checked studies, unresolved V genes explain under half, and the rest has no known cause. Within this sample are hundreds of thousands of clones, with around nine tenths of them counted one time only. 0.008% to 0.011% of the sample lies in the top ten. The data were also submitted as part of a second study, on human thymus T cells. In that second paper, the authors write: Immunologically healthy infants undergoing open corrective cardiac surgery for congenital heart defects in Finland were used as donors. Thymus tissue was collected as surgical resects that were removed during corrective cardiac surgery. Both the thymic and the peripheral blood repertoires appeared to show biased V and J gene segment usage. According to the related research, thymic TCR repertoires were highly overlapping among unrelated individuals. The study described the TCR alpha and beta repertoires in under 10 infant thymus samples and a handful of matching peripheral blood samples. The cohort included more than 5 male and two female infants, with donor ages spanning 7 to 244 days. Thymocytes were released mechanically from tissue and stored at -70 °C as pellets of roughly 9.5-31 million cells. A QIAsymphony instrument was used to extract genomic DNA from the frozen cell pellets. Using the immunoSEQ multiplex PCR assay, the TCRB and TCRAD loci were amplified from a standardized quantity of quality-controlled genomic DNA. Amplicons spanned the V(D)J region at a length sufficient to cover the CDR3 and identify V and J genes. The commercial immunoSEQ service was used to sequence amplicons on an Illumina platform. Primer bias and sequencing errors were corrected as previously described, and TCRAD and TCRB were defined on the basis of the IMGT database. immunoSEQ Analyzer 3.0 and VDJTools were used for repertoire analysis, which covered basic statistics, V/J segment usage, diversity estimates, rarefaction and pairwise overlap. Chao1, ChaoE, Efron-Thisted, Shannon and inverse Simpson indices were used to estimate diversity, which was also estimated on datasets down-sampled to the smallest sample. For repertoire overlap, CDR3 nucleotide sequence, V gene and J gene had to match strictly, and clustering was done by Jaccard-based multidimensional scaling. Thymus samples yielded on average around 800,000 unique TCRB clonotypes, compared with 70,000 to 85,000 from blood samples.

The origin of this receptor is a boy less than two years old with a congenital heart defect. Donor details come from another sample of the same person, matched by shared clones. Sequencing input: thymocytes.

The DNA reads as follows: TGTGCCAGCAGCCGAGATAAGAGGGGAGTGGGGGGCCAAGAGACCCAGTACTTC. The encoded protein is CASSRDKRGVGGQETQYF. This receptor chain uses TRBV4-2 and TRBJ2-5, and TRBD2 may be the D gene, going by 6 matching bases. The germline ends are 22 bases apart after V is trimmed by 4 bases and J by 1 base. The CDR3 starts with the cysteine, ends with the phenylalanine, and has 18 residues. CDR3 DNA is the only sequence kept; it has 54 bases, read in frame from the first base. Taken from the germline V gene, the CDR1 and CDR2 loops are LGHNA and YNFKEQ.